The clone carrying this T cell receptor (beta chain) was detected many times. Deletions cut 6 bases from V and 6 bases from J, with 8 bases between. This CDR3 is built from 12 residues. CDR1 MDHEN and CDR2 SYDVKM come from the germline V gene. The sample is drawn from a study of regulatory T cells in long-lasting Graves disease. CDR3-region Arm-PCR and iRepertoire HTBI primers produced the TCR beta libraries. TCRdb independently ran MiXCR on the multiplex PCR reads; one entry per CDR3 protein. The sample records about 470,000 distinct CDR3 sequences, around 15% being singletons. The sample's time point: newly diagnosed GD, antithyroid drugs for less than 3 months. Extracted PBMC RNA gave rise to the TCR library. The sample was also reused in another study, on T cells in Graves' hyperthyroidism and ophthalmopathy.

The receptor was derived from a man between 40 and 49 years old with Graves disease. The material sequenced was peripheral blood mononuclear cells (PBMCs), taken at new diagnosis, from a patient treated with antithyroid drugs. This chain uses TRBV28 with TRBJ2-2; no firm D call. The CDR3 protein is CASRTSPGELFF. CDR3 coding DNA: TGTGCCAGCAGGACGAGCCCCGGGGAGCTGTTTTTT.